This TCR beta chain was profiled in a study of T-cell memory formation after mild COVID-19. TCRdb fed the 5' RACE reads into MiXCR, producing one record per CDR3 protein. Of roughly 340,000 distinct CDR3 sequences listed, more than 20% were seen once; the top ten hold roughly 21%. This clonotype came up a few times. Sequences were obtained from PBMCs or a T cell subset sorted from them (not recorded which). This clonotype was sampled from a man between 18 and 29 years old who had mild COVID-19 (a few samples of this study predate the infection). Cell type and time point are not known.

CDR3 in amino acids: CASSQGLHQGTQYF. CDR3 bases: TGCGCCAGCAGCCAGGGACTACACCAGGGTACGCAGTATTTT. The chain is built from TRBV4-1 and TRBJ2-3, with 7 bases aligning to TRBD2. The V and J ends lost 3 bases and 8 bases, in that order; junction bases with no gene match: 8. CDR1 and CDR2 (germline): MGHRA, YSYEKL. The CDR3 runs to 14 residues.